This T cell receptor (beta chain) was sequenced for a study of blood T cell repertoires in COVID-19. At the level of the study: The cDNA or gDNA used as material had been derived from T cells, B-cell-depleted T cells, or PBMCs.

CDR1 LNHDA and CDR2 SQIVND come from the germline V gene (reference sequence). V trimming: 1 base; J trimming: 1 base; junction bases outside the gene matches: 1. The CDR3 has 15 residues. The table came from immunoSEQ multiplex PCR; TCRdb's copy has only in-frame clones and leaves some out. The sample carries some 31,000 clones, roughly nine tenths recorded once. V is TRBV19 and J is TRBJ2-7, with TRBD1 matching 10 bases. This clonotype originated in a human donor with active COVID-19. The donor label of this sample is uncertain. Input material: peripheral blood. The CDR3 bases are TGTGCCAGTAGTATAGGGACAGGGGGTTCCTACGAGCAGTACTTC. This translates into CASSIGTGGSYEQYF.